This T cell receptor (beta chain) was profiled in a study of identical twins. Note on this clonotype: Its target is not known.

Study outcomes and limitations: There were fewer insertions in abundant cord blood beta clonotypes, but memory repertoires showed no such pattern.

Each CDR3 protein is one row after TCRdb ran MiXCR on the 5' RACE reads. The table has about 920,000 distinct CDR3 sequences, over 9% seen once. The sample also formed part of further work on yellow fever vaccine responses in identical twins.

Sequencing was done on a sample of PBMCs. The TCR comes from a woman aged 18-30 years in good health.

For the CDR3, the DNA is TGTGCCAGCAGGGGGACGGAAAGAAATGAAAAACTGTTTTTT. It translates to CASRGTERNEKLFF. The gene calls are TRBV6-1 and TRBJ1-4, with a weak D call TRBD1 (5 bases). The CDR3 spans 14 residues. Germline V gene lookup returns CDR1 MNHNS and CDR2 SASEGT. Trimming cost V 6 bases and J 5 bases, with 13 bases left between them.